This TCR beta chain appears in the sequencing data of a study of blood T cell repertoires in COVID-19 (dated by TCRdb to 2018 to 2021). A note on the overall study: Collaborator samples came from the United States, Italy and Spain and covered acute and convalescent phases of COVID-19. The repertoires were released in a freely available public database intended as a resource for research on the immune response to SARS-CoV-2. The material from the prospective study consisted of cDNA or gDNA derived from T cells, B-cell-depleted T cells, or PBMCs. The samples were drawn from two sources: the first 160 participants of the ongoing ImmuneRACE study, and fewer than 1,500 subjects contributed by 6 global collaborators. Nearly every sample came with metadata listing a de-identified subject ID, COVID-19 status, age in years and sex. HLA class I and class II types, where available, came from metadata supplied by the sample provider rather than from assay-based typing. Deeply sampled blood TCRbeta repertoires from subjects exposed to, actively infected with, or recovered from COVID-19 were included in the dataset. Study-wide conclusions, independent of this receptor: Clinical and demographic metadata were provided uncurated, with the amount varying by source and participant.

Concerning this clone itself: The clone's antigen remains unknown. Nothing much larger sits one base from this clone, and base qualities are not available.

Each collaborating institution followed its own protocols to collect whole blood in K2EDTA tubes. For TCRbeta analysis, collaborators shipped samples in one of three forms: frozen whole blood, isolated PBMCs, or DNA extracted from either of those sample types. The CDR3 contains 16 residues, cysteine and phenylalanine counted. This entry keeps only the CDR3 DNA: 48 bases, framed from base 1. CDR1 is given as SGHVS and CDR2 as FNYEAQ, both from the germline V gene. From V the trimming removes 0 bases and from J it removes 5 bases, while the gene matches leave 6 bases of the junction unaccounted for. TCRbeta CDR3 regions were amplified from genomic DNA using the immunoSEQ Assay, a bias-controlled multiplex PCR. In the paper's pipeline: The number of nucleated cells in each sample was estimated by amplification of reference gene primers within the assay. To quantify the absolute abundance of each unique TCRbeta CDR3 rearrangement, sequence reads were collapsed and filtered. For each sample, productive Simpson clonality was calculated by taking the square root of Simpson's diversity index across productive rearrangements. TCRdb's version of the immuneACCESS table is confined to in-frame rearrangements and falls short of the full clone set. An unresolved V gene accounts for under half of the shortfall where checked; the remainder is of unknown origin. V, J and clone size are those of that table, while D and trimming were read from the DNA. This sample has around 130,000 clones in its table, and around 83% of those were observed once. Jointly, the top ten make up roughly 9% of the sample.

This sequence originates from a man aged 35-49 years with active or convalescent COVID-19. The sequence is built from TRBV7-6 and TRBJ2-3; TRBD1 agrees with 9 junctional bases. Sequenced: peripheral blood. The CDR3 reads as follows: CASSLARTGAGDTQYF. The bases are TGTGCCAGCAGCTTAGCCCGGACAGGGGCGGGAGATACGCAGTATTTT.